These 24 T cell receptor beta chains originate from one sample sequenced in a study of blood T cell repertoires in COVID-19. Profiled with immunoSEQ multiplex PCR; TCRdb holds only in-frame clones, not every one. Here the sample spans 40,000 to 60,000 clones, 84% being singletons. Specimen: peripheral blood. These receptors came from a human donor in a cohort sampled during active COVID-19.

This rearrangement joins TRBV6-5 to TRBJ2-7; 9 bases are a match to TRBD2. This CDR3 has 15 residues. J gave up 1 base and V 7 bases, and 8 bases lay outside the gene matches. Per the germline V gene, CDR1 is MNHEY and CDR2 is SVGAGI. The CDR3 region is CASTRTSASSYEQYF. DNA of the CDR3: TGTGCCAGCACTCGGACTAGCGCATCATCCTACGAGCAGTACTTC.

V usage is TRBV28 and J usage is TRBJ1-1; D is uncertain. CDR3 length equals 15 residues. Germline V gene sequence: CDR1 MDHEN, CDR2 SYDVKM. Trimming removed 2 bases from V and 0 bases from J, with 10 bases in between. This CDR3 reads CASSLVGNMNTEAFF. DNA of the CDR3: TGTGCCAGCAGTTTAGTGGGCAACATGAACACTGAAGCTTTCTTT.

This clone was observed a single time. V and J are TRBV27 and TRBJ1-4; 7 bases are a match to TRBD1. Germline CDR1 and CDR2: MNHEY and SMNVEV (reference sequence). With 3 bases clipped from V and 0 bases from J, the junction kept 19 bases outside the gene matches. This CDR3 comprises 21 residues. For the CDR3, the DNA is TGTGCCAGCAGTTTGCGCCCCCCGACAGGGACCCAGTTTGCAACTAATGAAAAACTGTTTTTT. Its protein product is CASSLRPPTGTQFATNEKLFF.

The V call is TRBV19, the J call TRBJ1-5; possibly TRBD1 for D (5 bases). With 3 bases removed from V and 9 bases from J, the gap between germline ends came to 12 bases. Germline V gives CDR1 LNHDA, CDR2 SQIVND (reference sequence). The CDR3 runs to 13 residues. The CDR3 loop is CASSITGWGPQHF. In nucleotides, the CDR3 is TGTGCCAGTAGTATCACAGGTTGGGGGCCCCAGCATTTT.

J is TRBJ1-3 and V is TRBV7-2, with a weak D call TRBD1 (6 bases). Germline V lookup: CDR1 SGHTA, CDR2 FQGNSA. V lost 6 bases and J 3 bases, leaving 12 bases between the germline ends. The CDR3 is made up of 14 amino acids. CDR3 in DNA: TGTGCCAGCAGTCCCAGGGGATATGGAAACACCATATATTTT. Its translation: CASSPRGYGNTIYF.

The rearrangement joins TRBV18 to TRBJ2-1; maybe TRBD1 (7 bases). The V end was cut by 4 bases, the J end by 4 bases, with 14 bases between. The CDR3 runs 15 residues. The germline CDR1 and CDR2 sequences are KGHSH and LQKENI. CDR3 loop: CASSRQGGRYNEQFF. DNA of the CDR3: TGTGCCAGCTCACGACAGGGAGGTCGGTACAATGAGCAGTTCTTC.

This clone was detected only once. The V call is TRBV28, the J call TRBJ2-1; TRBD2 matches at 12 bases. The germline V gene encodes CDR1 MDHEN and CDR2 SYDVKM. J was trimmed by 6 bases and V by 3 bases; bases with no gene match: 3. This CDR3 comprises 15 residues. The DNA of the CDR3 is TGTGCCAGCAGTTTGACTAGCGGGAGACTCAATGAGCAGTTCTTC. It is translated as CASSLTSGRLNEQFF.

The chain combines TRBV11-2 with TRBJ1-1, with 9 positions matching TRBD1. This CDR3 is 16 amino acids long. Germline values: CDR1 SGHAT, CDR2 FQNNGV. Unmatched junction bases numbered 12, after V lost 4 bases and J lost 6 bases. The CDR3 DNA is TGTGCCAGCAGCTCACAGGGGGCAGGTGGAAGGGCTGAAGCTTTCTTT. Translation: CASSSQGAGGRAEAFF.

The rearrangement uses TRBV11-3 and TRBJ2-1; 7 positions agree with TRBD2. Looked up from germline, CDR1 is SGHNT and CDR2 is YENEEA. The CDR3 is made up of 17 amino acids. Trimming removed 0 bases from V and 2 bases from J; junction bases left unmatched: 7. The CDR3 DNA sequence: TGTGCCAGCAGCTTAGATATGCGGGGGACGGCCTACAATGAGCAGTTCTTC. Amino acids: CASSLDMRGTAYNEQFF.

The chain couples TRBV7-2 to TRBJ2-7; 9 bases fit TRBD1. This CDR3 contains 14 residues. Germline-derived CDR1 and CDR2 are SGHTA and FQGNSA. The ends lost 5 bases at V and 6 bases at J; junction bases unmatched: 8. CDR3 nucleotide sequence: TGTGCCAGCAGCCCAGGGACAGGGAAGGGCGAGCAGTACTTC. It translates to CASSPGTGKGEQYF.

This sequence joins TRBV4-2 and TRBJ2-1; 12 bases align to TRBD2. The CDR3 covers 17 residues. CDR1 LGHNA and CDR2 YNFKEQ come from the germline V gene. The trim removed 5 bases at V and 4 bases at J, leaving 9 bases unmatched. As DNA, the CDR3 is TGTGCCAGCAGCGGGACCGGGACTAGCGGGCTATACAATGAGCAGTTCTTC. This gives the protein CASSGTGTSGLYNEQFF.

The CDR3 DNA follows: TGTGCTAGTGGTTTGGACCGGGTCTACAATGAGCAGTTCTTC. Translation gives CASGLDRVYNEQFF. V is TRBV12-5 and J is TRBJ2-1, with unresolved D. CDR3 size: 14 residues. Germline CDR1 and CDR2: LGHNT and FRNRAP. Trimming left V 1 base short and J 3 bases short, with 7 bases between.

The J gene is TRBJ2-2, the V gene TRBV4-3, with D possibly being TRBD2 (5 bases). Germline lookup yields CDR1 LGHNA and CDR2 YSLEER. This CDR3 spans 14 amino acids. Deletions cut 0 bases from V and 7 bases from J, with 9 bases between. The CDR3 nucleotides are TGCGCCAGCAGCCAAGAGCGAGGGTACGGGGAGCTGTTTTTT. Protein product: CASSQERGYGELFF.

This chain joins TRBV6-5 and TRBJ2-1, with a possible D match to TRBD1 (5 bases). The V end lost 7 bases, the J end lost 0 bases, and 10 bases lay between the germline ends. The CDR3 is 14 residues long. In germline, CDR1 is MNHEY, CDR2 SVGAGI. CDR3 DNA sequence: TGTGCCAGCACTCCCGACAGCTCCTACAATGAGCAGTTCTTC. Translating it yields CASTPDSSYNEQFF.

The chain is built from TRBV2 and TRBJ2-7, with D possibly being TRBD2 (5 bases). V lost 2 bases to trimming and J lost 2 bases, with 7 bases between them. This CDR3 spans 13 amino acids. CDR1 and CDR2 (germline): SNHLY, FYNNEI. In DNA form, the CDR3 reads TGTGCCAGCAGTGAATCCGGGACCTACGAGCAGTACTTC. Its protein is CASSESGTYEQYF.

The chain links TRBV10-3 to TRBJ2-1, with a tentative D call TRBD1 (5 bases). From germline, CDR1 is ENHRY and CDR2 SYGVKD. Trimming stripped 2 bases from V and 0 bases from J, with 8 bases between. The CDR3 sequence is 15 residues long. Written as DNA, the CDR3 is TGTGCCATCAGTGAGGGACAAAGCTCCTACAATGAGCAGTTCTTC. As protein: CAISEGQSSYNEQFF.

V gene TRBV4-2 combines with J gene TRBJ2-1; TRBD2 matches at 11 bases. V gave up 2 bases and J gave up 0 bases; unmatched junction bases: 3. Germline V CDR1 and CDR2: LGHNA, YNFKEQ. CDR3 length: 17 residues. Here the CDR3 DNA reads TGTGCCAGCAGCCAAACCGGGACTAGCGGCTCCTACAATGAGCAGTTCTTC. Encoded protein: CASSQTGTSGSYNEQFF.

This clone was observed once. The chain carries TRBV27 and TRBJ1-1; the D gene is possibly TRBD1 (6 bases). The CDR3 consists of 15 residues. V shed 3 bases and J shed 3 bases, with 14 bases lying between them. The V gene's germline CDR1 is MNHEY and CDR2 SMNVEV (reference sequence). The CDR3 bases are TGTGCCAGCAGTTTGGGGGGGCAGGCTTACACTGAAGCTTTCTTT. Its translation is CASSLGGQAYTEAFF.

V is TRBV6-2 or TRBV6-3 and J is TRBJ2-7, with D unclear. The length of the CDR3 is 11 residues. V lost 2 bases and J 4 bases, leaving 3 bases between the germline ends. Germline CDR1 reads MNHEY; CDR2 reads SVGEGT. As DNA, the CDR3 is TGTGCCAGCAGTTACCCGTACGAGCAGTACTTC. Translation: CASSYPYEQYF.

This rearrangement joins TRBV7-2 to TRBJ1-6, with unresolved D. CDR1 and CDR2 (germline): SGHTA, FQGNSA. The length of the CDR3 is 14 residues. The CDR3 here is CASNWQAGNSPLHF. The CDR3 DNA reads as TGTGCTTCAAACTGGCAGGCGGGGAATTCACCCCTCCACTTT.

This sequence joins TRBV6-2 or TRBV6-3 and TRBJ1-5; D may be TRBD1 (5 bases). The CDR3 runs to 18 residues. Germline V CDR1 and CDR2: MNHEY, SVGEGT. Trimming shortened V by 2 bases and J by 0 bases, and 17 bases separated the two germline ends. CDR3 DNA sequence: TGTGCCAGCAGTTACGAAAGGGAAACAGGATATAGCAATCAGCCCCAGCATTTT. Translation gives CASSYERETGYSNQPQHF.

The chain links TRBV7-9 to TRBJ2-5; TRBD2 matches at 10 bases. Germline CDR1 is SEHNR and CDR2 is FQNEAQ (reference sequence). The junction had 16 bases not matched to a gene; V was cut back by 5 bases and J by 4 bases. The CDR3 runs to 18 residues. The CDR3 nucleotides read TGTGCCAGCAGCCAGAGCCCTCTAGCGGGAGTTTTAGGAGAGACCCAGTACTTC. Amino acids: CASSQSPLAGVLGETQYF.

The V gene is TRBV5-1, the J gene TRBJ2-5; maybe TRBD1 (6 bases). Trimming left V 0 bases short and J 2 bases short, with 8 bases between. CDR3 length: 14 residues. Germline V gene lookup returns CDR1 SGHRS and CDR2 YFSETQ. Here the CDR3 DNA reads TGCGCCAGCAGCTTGGGGCAGGGGCAAGAGACCCAGTACTTC. The encoded protein is CASSLGQGQETQYF.

This clone was seen a few times. This chain uses TRBV10-3 with TRBJ2-7; 11 bases are a match to TRBD2. CDR3 size: 19 residues. Germline assignment: CDR1 ENHRY and CDR2 SYGVKD. Trimming took 10 bases from V and 2 from J; bases not matched to a gene: 22. The CDR3: CATLGPGTSGKRAPYEQYF. In DNA, the CDR3 is TGTGCCACCCTGGGGCCCGGGACTAGCGGCAAACGCGCACCCTACGAGCAGTACTTC.